The clone carrying this TCR beta chain turned up a few times. Its target is unknown. Primers: 60 Vbeta forward and 13 Jbeta reverse. TCRdb's table, derived via immunoSEQ multiplex PCR, lists solely in-frame clones and lacks some. In the table there are approximately 44,000 clones, under 65% of which are singletons. This sample stems from a study of cytomegalovirus exposure and HLA in healthy donors. This CDR3 has 15 residues. Trimming shortened V by 0 bases and J by 3 bases, and 8 bases separated the two germline ends. Germline V gene lookup returns CDR1 LGHNA and CDR2 YNFKEQ. Study observations and caveats: Many donors shared some public TCRs, even though most TCR sequences were rare. In an earlier analysis, about 87% or about 30%: the productive usage of most TCR beta V segments.

The rearrangement links TRBV4-2 to TRBJ1-4, with D possibly matching TRBD1 (6 bases). The clonotype comes from a human donor in good health. The specimen sequenced was PBMCs. CDR3 nucleotide sequence: TGTGCCAGCAGCCAAGATCGGACAGCTAATGAAAAACTGTTTTTT. This sequence encodes CASSQDRTANEKLFF.